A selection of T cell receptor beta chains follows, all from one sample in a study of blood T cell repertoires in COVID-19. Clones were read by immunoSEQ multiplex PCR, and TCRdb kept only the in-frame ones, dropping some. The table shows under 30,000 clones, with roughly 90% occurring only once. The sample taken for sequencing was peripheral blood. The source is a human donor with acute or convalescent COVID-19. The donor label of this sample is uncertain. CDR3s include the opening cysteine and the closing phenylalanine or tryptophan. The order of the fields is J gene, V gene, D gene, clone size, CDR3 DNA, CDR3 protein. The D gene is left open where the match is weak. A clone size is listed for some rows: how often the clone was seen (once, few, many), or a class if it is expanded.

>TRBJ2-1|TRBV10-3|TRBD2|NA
TGTGCCATCAGTATGCGGGGGGGCAAGAATGGTGAGCAGTTCTTC
CAISMRGGKNGEQFF
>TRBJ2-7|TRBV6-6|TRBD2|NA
TGTGCCAGCAGTACTAGCGAGACCTACGAGCAGTACTTC
CASSTSETYEQYF
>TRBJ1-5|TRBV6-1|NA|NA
TGTGCCAGCAGTGAAGATATGGTGAGGAGCAATCAGCCCCAGCATTTT
CASSEDMVRSNQPQHF
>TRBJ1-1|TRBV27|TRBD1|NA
TGTGCCAGCAGGGATAGACAGGGGGCCACTGAAGCTTTCTTT
CASRDRQGATEAFF
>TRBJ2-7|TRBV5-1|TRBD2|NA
TGCGCCAGCAGCTTACAGGGGGACGTAGGGTCTAGCGGGAGGGCCTTCGACGAGCAGTACTTC
CASSLQGDVGSSGRAFDEQYF
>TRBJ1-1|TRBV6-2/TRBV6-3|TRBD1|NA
TGTGCCAGCAGTTCCGTTCACCCGGGACAGGGTAACACTGAAGCTTTCTTT
CASSSVHPGQGNTEAFF
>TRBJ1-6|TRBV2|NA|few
TGTGCCAGCAGTGAACTACGGTTCTCCTATAATTCACCCCTCCACTTT
CASSELRFSYNSPLHF
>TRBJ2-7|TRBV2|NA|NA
TGTGCCAGCAGAGACCAGGGGAGGGTCGCCTACGAGCAGTACTTC
CASRDQGRVAYEQYF
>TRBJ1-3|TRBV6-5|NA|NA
TGTGCCAGCCAACTTACCTCTGGAAACACCATATATTTT
CASQLTSGNTIYF
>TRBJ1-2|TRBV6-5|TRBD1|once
TGTGCCAGCAGTTACGACAGGGTAGAAGGCTACACCTTC
CASSYDRVEGYTF
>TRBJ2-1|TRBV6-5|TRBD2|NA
TGTGCCAGCAGTCGGGTAGCGGGAGAGGGCAATGAGCAGTTCTTC
CASSRVAGEGNEQFF
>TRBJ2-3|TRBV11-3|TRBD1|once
TGTGCCAGCAGCTCAGACAGGGACACAGATACGCAGTATTTT
CASSSDRDTDTQYF
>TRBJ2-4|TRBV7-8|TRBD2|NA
TGTGCCAGCAGTTCAAGGAGCGGGGGGAAAAACATTCAGTACTTC
CASSSRSGGKNIQYF
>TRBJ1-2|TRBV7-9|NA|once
TGTGCCAGCAGCGCTACAGGGTATGGCTACACCTTC
CASSATGYGYTF
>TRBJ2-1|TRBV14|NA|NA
TGTGCCAGCAGCTCTACTGGGGGGGCATACAATGAGCAGTTCTTC
CASSSTGGAYNEQFF